Shown below are 26 T cell receptor beta chains from a single sample sequenced in a study of blood T cell repertoires in COVID-19. Repertoires were generated with immunoSEQ multiplex PCR, while TCRdb's copy carries only in-frame clones and drops some. The sample yields more than 200,000 clones, around 87% seen once. Input material: peripheral blood. The origin of the receptors is a woman aged 45-65 years with COVID-19, enrolled during active disease.

The rearrangement links TRBV7-2 to TRBJ2-5, with 9 bases identical to TRBD1. Germline assignment: CDR1 SGHTA and CDR2 FQGNSA. This CDR3 region has 13 residues. J gave up 5 bases and V 6 bases, and 4 bases lay outside the gene matches. The CDR3 loop reads CASSGQGMETQYF. The CDR3 nucleotides read TGTGCCAGCAGTGGACAGGGGATGGAGACCCAGTACTTC.

The rearrangement links TRBV24-1 to TRBJ2-3, with D tentatively TRBD1 (6 bases). Trimming removed 3 bases at V and 2 bases at J, with 11 bases between. Germline V gene sequence: CDR1 KGHDR, CDR2 SFDVKD. This CDR3 spans 15 amino acids. The CDR3 coding sequence is TGTGCCACCAGTGATCCGCGGACAGCCACAGATACGCAGTATTTT. Amino acid sequence: CATSDPRTATDTQYF.

The chain joins TRBV7-6 to TRBJ2-7, with TRBD1 matching over 11 bases. CDR1 and CDR2 from the germline V gene are SGHVS and FNYEAQ. After removal of 3 bases from V and 3 bases from J, the junction contained 7 bases not matched to a gene. This CDR3 comprises 16 residues. The CDR3 is CASSLLTGTGGYEQYF. CDR3 DNA: TGTGCCAGCAGCTTGTTGACCGGGACAGGGGGCTACGAGCAGTACTTC.

This clone showed up just once. The rearrangement links TRBV5-1 to TRBJ1-2, with TRBD1 matching 10 bases. This CDR3 region has 15 residues. Germline V gives CDR1 SGHRS, CDR2 YFSETQ. V was clipped by 4 bases and J by 5 bases; unmatched bases: 8. DNA for the CDR3: TGCGCCAGCAGCATTTCCGGGACAGGGGTTTATGGCTACACCTTC. It translates to CASSISGTGVYGYTF.

V and J are TRBV4-1 and TRBJ2-2; D gene unclear. Looked up from germline, CDR1 is MGHRA and CDR2 is YSYEKL. This CDR3 region has 14 residues. V shed 4 bases and J shed 4 bases, with 10 bases lying between them. CDR3: CASSPTRLTGELFF. The CDR3, as DNA: TGCGCCAGCAGCCCTACAAGACTCACCGGGGAGCTGTTTTTT.

This chain joins TRBV19 and TRBJ1-2, with 7 bases matching TRBD1. Germline CDR1 is LNHDA and CDR2 is SQIVND (reference sequence). V gave up 3 bases and J gave up 4 bases; unmatched junction bases: 2. There are 13 residues in the CDR3. The CDR3 nucleotides are TGTGCCAGTAGTATGGGACAGAGCTATGGCTACACCTTC. The encoded protein is CASSMGQSYGYTF.

V gene TRBV5-4 combines with J gene TRBJ1-1; D is ambiguous. This CDR3 region has 14 residues. CDR1 SGHNT and CDR2 YYREEE come from the germline V gene (reference sequence). V gave up 6 bases and J gave up 4 bases, with 16 bases separating them. The CDR3 sequence: CASKGRAEGTEAFF. The CDR3 coding sequence is TGTGCCAGCAAAGGGAGGGCTGAAGGCACTGAAGCTTTCTTT.

The chain joins TRBV28 to TRBJ2-4; perhaps TRBD2 as D (7 bases). Germline V lookup: CDR1 MDHEN, CDR2 SYDVKM. The CDR3 consists of 15 residues. V lost 6 bases and J 1 base, leaving 13 bases between the germline ends. The CDR3 DNA sequence: TGTGCCAGCAGCTTGGGGGGGCCGGCCAAAAACATTCAGTACTTC. As protein: CASSLGGPAKNIQYF.

The chain combines TRBV15 with TRBJ2-1; 8 bases line up with TRBD1. The CDR3 has 16 amino acids. V was pared by 1 base and J by 8 bases, with 10 bases of the junction left unmatched. The germline V gene has CDR1 LNHNV and CDR2 YYDKDF (reference sequence). The DNA for the CDR3 is TGTGCCACCAGCAGAGGCGTCAGGACAGGGAGCGATGAGCAGTTCTTC. As protein: CATSRGVRTGSDEQFF.

This chain connects TRBV10-1 to TRBJ2-1, with 7 bases matching TRBD1. CDR3 length: 16 amino acids. After removal of 0 bases from V and 2 bases from J, the junction contained 4 bases not matched to a gene. Germline V gene lookup returns CDR1 WNHNN and CDR2 SYGVQD (reference sequence). CDR3 residues: CASSESRGGPYNEQFF. The CDR3 nucleotides are TGCGCCAGCAGTGAGTCGAGAGGGGGCCCCTACAATGAGCAGTTCTTC.

The chain links TRBV5-1 to TRBJ1-2; D possibly corresponds to TRBD1 (5 bases). This CDR3 has 14 residues. Trimming shortened V by 4 bases and J by 8 bases, and 18 bases separated the two germline ends. The germline gives CDR1 SGHRS, CDR2 YFSETQ. CDR3 nucleotides: TGCGCCAGCAGCCTACGGGACTCCTCGACCGGCTACACCTTC. Protein product: CASSLRDSSTGYTF.

The V gene is TRBV11-2, the J gene TRBJ2-2, with no clear D. The germline CDR1 and CDR2 sequences are SGHAT and FQNNGV. Trimming left V 3 bases short and J 5 bases short, with 13 bases between. This CDR3 spans 15 amino acids. The CDR3 sequence is CASSFGSVGTGELFF. The CDR3 DNA reads TGTGCCAGCAGCTTCGGGTCTGTTGGGACCGGGGAGCTGTTTTTT. The full variable domain, with the rest looked up from reference TRBV11-2 and TRBJ2-2, is EAGVAQSPRYKIIEKRQSVAFWCNPISGHATLYWYQQILGQGPKLLIQFQNNGVVDDSQLPKDRFSAERLKGVDSTLKIQPAKLEDSAVYLCASSFGSVGTGELFFGEGSRLTVL.

The CDR3 nucleotides read TGCAGTGCTAGTACCCCTCCGGGGAGAGGGGAGGATGGCTACACCTTC. Its protein is CSASTPPGRGEDGYTF. The chain has TRBV20-1 and TRBJ1-2, with D perhaps TRBD1 (5 bases). This CDR3 spans 16 amino acids. V was pared by 3 bases and J by 6 bases, with 23 bases between. Germline V CDR1 and CDR2: DFQATT, SNEGSKA (reference sequence).

The chain carries TRBV27 and TRBJ1-5; D gene ambiguous. Germline-derived CDR1 and CDR2 are MNHEY and SMNVEV (reference sequence). The CDR3 length is 12 residues. Trimming pared 5 bases from V and 4 bases from J, leaving 6 bases between. This CDR3 reads CASSRVNQPQHF. The CDR3 DNA follows: TGTGCCAGCAGTCGAGTAAATCAGCCCCAGCATTTT.

The gene calls are TRBV11-2 and TRBJ1-4; D remains unclear. The CDR3 spans 14 residues. The V gene lost 6 bases and the J gene lost 6 bases, with 14 bases spanning the gap. Germline lookup yields CDR1 SGHAT and CDR2 FQNNGV. Written as DNA, the CDR3 is TGTGCCAGCAGAAATCGGGGTTCCTATGAAAAACTGTTTTTT. Translating it yields CASRNRGSYEKLFF.

The chain carries TRBV7-8 and TRBJ2-1, with D possibly TRBD2 on 5 matching bases. Trimming left V 6 bases short and J 6 bases short, with 15 bases between. The CDR3 has 14 residues. Germline CDR1 reads SGHVS; CDR2 reads FQNEAQ. CDR3 amino acids: CASSFPGLGNEQFF. CDR3 bases: TGTGCCAGCAGTTTCCCGGGATTGGGCAATGAGCAGTTCTTC.

This clone has a handful of counts. The chain has TRBV10-3 and TRBJ1-5; D gene unclear. Trimming removed 6 bases from V and 3 bases from J, with 6 bases in between. The CDR3 has 12 amino acids. Per the germline V gene, CDR1 is ENHRY and CDR2 is SYGVKD. The CDR3 spells CAISHTNQPQHF. CDR3 sequence (DNA): TGTGCCATCAGCCACACCAATCAGCCCCAGCATTTT.

The chain couples TRBV6-5 to TRBJ2-4, with D perhaps matching TRBD1 (5 bases). Germline CDR1 and CDR2: MNHEY and SVGAGI. The CDR3 sequence is 15 residues long. With 9 bases removed from V and 1 base from J, the gap between germline ends came to 16 bases. The chain's CDR3 is CASGQTGGAKNIQYF. The CDR3 coding sequence is TGTGCCAGTGGACAAACGGGTGGGGCCAAAAACATTCAGTACTTC.

The rearrangement links TRBV3-1 (or the pseudogene TRBV3-2) to TRBJ1-5, with D unresolved. Trimming removed 5 bases at V and 1 base at J, with 9 bases between. Per the germline V gene, CDR1 is LGHDT and CDR2 is YNNKEL (reference sequence). This CDR3 comprises 14 residues. The CDR3 spells CASSSLRSNQPQHF. The CDR3 DNA is TGTGCCAGCAGCTCACTCCGGAGCAATCAGCCCCAGCATTTT.

This rearrangement joins TRBV11-2 to TRBJ1-4, with 9 bases matching TRBD1. The CDR3 covers 14 residues. Trimming at V came to 5 bases and at J to 8 bases, leaving 6 bases not matched to a gene. From germline, CDR1 is SGHAT and CDR2 FQNNGV. The DNA of the CDR3 is TGTGCCAGCAGCCGAGGACAGGGGAGCGAAAAACTGTTTTTT. Its translation: CASSRGQGSEKLFF.

In this sample, this clone turned up once. V gene TRBV28 combines with J gene TRBJ1-4; the D gene is possibly TRBD1 (5 bases). Germline CDR1 and CDR2: MDHEN and SYDVKM. The CDR3 length is 14 residues. With 1 base removed from V and 4 bases from J, the gap between germline ends came to 7 bases. For the CDR3, the DNA is TGTGCCAGCAGTTTATTACAGGTTAATGAAAAACTGTTTTTT. Translating it yields CASSLLQVNEKLFF.

This clone was seen a single time. The rearrangement uses TRBV13 and TRBJ2-3; 10 nucleotides line up with TRBD2. The CDR3 consists of 16 residues. Trimming cost V 2 bases and J 5 bases; bases outside gene matches: 7. From germline, CDR1 is PRHDT and CDR2 FYEKMQ (reference sequence). In nucleotides, the CDR3 is TGTGCCAGCAGCTTACTAGCGGGGGTAAGGGGAGATACGCAGTATTTT. It specifies CASSLLAGVRGDTQYF.

This chain connects TRBV7-2 to TRBJ1-2; D is undetermined. This CDR3 comprises 15 residues. The germline V gene encodes CDR1 SGHTA and CDR2 FQGNSA. V gave up 0 bases and J gave up 8 bases, with 16 bases separating them. CDR3 sequence reads: CASSLADSLIGGYTF. The CDR3 DNA reads as TGTGCCAGCAGCTTAGCTGATTCCCTTATCGGGGGCTACACCTTC.

The gene calls are TRBV25-1 and TRBJ2-4, with a weak D call TRBD1 (6 bases). CDR3 length equals 16 residues. Germline lookup yields CDR1 MGHDK and CDR2 SYGVNS. Trimming left V 3 bases short and J 1 base short, with 13 bases between. CDR3 DNA: TGTGCCAGCAGTGACCGAATCAGGGGTGCCAAAAACATTCAGTACTTC. This sequence encodes CASSDRIRGAKNIQYF.

The rearrangement joins TRBV5-1 to TRBJ1-4; D remains ambiguous. The germline V gene encodes CDR1 SGHRS and CDR2 YFSETQ. The CDR3 covers 16 residues. The germline V and J ends were trimmed by 4 bases and 4 bases, with 17 bases remaining between them. The DNA for the CDR3 is TGCGCCAGCAGCAGCTTGCCACGGGAAGGTAATGAAAAACTGTTTTTT. This gives the protein CASSSLPREGNEKLFF.

This chain joins TRBV5-1 and TRBJ2-3; 11 bases match TRBD1. V dropped 4 bases and J dropped 3; count of bases not matched to a gene: 10. The CDR3 sequence is 17 residues long. The V gene's germline CDR1 is SGHRS and CDR2 YFSETQ. The CDR3 DNA follows: TGCGCCAGCAGCCCAGGACAGGGGGCCCCCTCGACAGATACGCAGTATTTT. It is translated as CASSPGQGAPSTDTQYF.